A single T cell receptor (beta chain) is shown here with its context. Its cognate antigen is unknown. This CDR3 contains 13 residues. V gave up 7 bases and J gave up 2 bases, with 11 bases separating them. Germline values: CDR1 MNHEY, CDR2 SVGAGI. The sample is drawn from a study of beta chain features in type 1 diabetes. Findings and caveats of the study: Researchers caution that PCR might favor shorter templates, equally among patients and controls. In type 1 diabetes patients, VDJ junctions had fewer insertions; deletions at these junctions were more frequent.

The study reverse transcribed the entire isolated RNA, so it sequenced expressed TCRB transcripts. The repertoire was sequenced with immunoSEQ multiplex PCR; TCRdb's copy has only in-frame clones and lacks some. This table has about 350,000 clones, about 20% appearing once. The TCR comes from a young woman in good health. The rearrangement joins TRBV6-5 to TRBJ1-2; no firm D call. The specimen was naive CD4+ T cells from blood. The CDR3 loop reads CASTPGHNYGYTF. The CDR3 DNA reads as TGTGCCAGCACACCTGGCCACAACTATGGCTACACCTTC.